Listed below are T cell receptor beta chains from one sample, sequenced in a study of blood T cell repertoires in COVID-19. Clones were read by immunoSEQ multiplex PCR, and TCRdb kept only the in-frame ones, dropping some. Altogether 310,000 or so clones are present, about nine tenths being singletons, with the ten largest covering 1%. Sequenced sample: peripheral blood. The receptors derive from a man aged 50 or older with active or convalescent COVID-19. Both conserved end residues are part of each CDR3. Fields, in order: J gene, V gene, D gene, clone size, CDR3 protein, CDR3 DNA. The D gene is left open where the match is weak. Clone sizes are given selectively: once, few, many, or a class where the clone is expanded.

J: TRBJ1-4; V: TRBV4-3; D: .; size: once; CDR3: CASSQTPGGKLFF; DNA: TGCGCCAGCAGCCAGACCCCGGGGGGAAAACTGTTTTTT
J: TRBJ1-2; V: TRBV6-6; D: TRBD1; size: .; CDR3: CASSYPRDSPYGYTF; DNA: TGTGCCAGCAGTTACCCCCGGGACAGCCCTTATGGCTACACCTTC
J: TRBJ2-2; V: TRBV5-4; D: TRBD1; size: .; CDR3: CASSPGGSNTGELFF; DNA: TGTGCCAGCAGCCCAGGGGGCTCGAACACCGGGGAGCTGTTTTTT
J: TRBJ2-7; V: TRBV6-5; D: .; size: .; CDR3: CASSSQRGYEQYF; DNA: TGTGCCAGCAGTTCACAAAGGGGCTACGAGCAGTACTTC
J: TRBJ2-7; V: TRBV4-2; D: .; size: .; CDR3: CASSQDRGSYEQYF; DNA: TGTGCCAGCAGCCAAGATCGCGGTTCCTACGAGCAGTACTTC
J: TRBJ2-1; V: TRBV7-9; D: TRBD2; size: .; CDR3: CASPPLAAGGSPSYNEQFF; DNA: TGTGCCAGCCCCCCCCTCGCAGCGGGGGGATCACCCTCCTACAATGAGCAGTTCTTC
J: TRBJ2-7; V: TRBV2; D: .; size: .; CDR3: CASRGGRAYEQYF; DNA: TGTGCCAGCAGGGGGGGAAGGGCCTACGAGCAGTACTTC
J: TRBJ1-3; V: TRBV30; D: .; size: .; CDR3: CARRAPGNTIYF; DNA: TGTGCCCGTCGCGCCCCTGGAAACACCATATATTTT
J: TRBJ2-3; V: TRBV30; D: TRBD2; size: .; CDR3: CAWTTTVAGASDTQYF; DNA: TGTGCCTGGACCACCACGGTAGCGGGAGCGTCAGATACGCAGTATTTT
J: TRBJ1-2; V: TRBV19; D: TRBD1; size: .; CDR3: CASSLGGIDSGTGGGYTF; DNA: TGTGCCAGTAGCCTGGGGGGGATCGACTCCGGGACAGGGGGCGGCTACACCTTC
J: TRBJ1-5; V: TRBV7-8; D: .; size: .; CDR3: CASSLREGNSNQPQHF; DNA: TGTGCCAGCAGCTTAAGGGAGGGAAATAGCAATCAGCCCCAGCATTTT
J: TRBJ2-7; V: TRBV29-1; D: TRBD2; size: .; CDR3: CSVDLTSGSGQYF; DNA: TGCAGCGTTGACCTGACTAGCGGGAGTGGGCAGTACTTC
J: TRBJ1-6; V: TRBV4-2; D: TRBD1; size: few; CDR3: CASSQDPDRGNNSPLHF; DNA: TGTGCCAGCAGCCAAGATCCAGACAGGGGAAATAATTCACCCCTCCACTTT
J: TRBJ1-1; V: TRBV18; D: TRBD1; size: .; CDR3: CASSPEGRTGLNTEAFF; DNA: TGTGCCAGCTCACCGGAGGGGAGGACAGGATTGAACACTGAAGCTTTCTTT
J: TRBJ2-3; V: TRBV15; D: .; size: .; CDR3: CAISRRTSTDTQYF; DNA: TGTGCCATCAGCAGACGGACTAGCACAGATACGCAGTATTTT
J: TRBJ2-5; V: TRBV5-8; D: .; size: .; CDR3: CASRGASETQYF; DNA: TGTGCCAGCCGAGGCGCTAGCGAGACCCAGTACTTC
J: TRBJ2-1; V: TRBV18; D: .; size: .; CDR3: CASSPNGKALDEQFF; DNA: TGTGCCAGCTCACCAAACGGGAAGGCCCTGGATGAGCAGTTCTTC
J: TRBJ2-7; V: TRBV5-1; D: TRBD2; size: .; CDR3: CASSQTSRTYEQYF; DNA: TGCGCCAGCAGCCAGACTAGCAGAACTTACGAGCAGTACTTC
J: TRBJ2-5; V: TRBV6-5; D: TRBD2; size: .; CDR3: CASRTLGGAETQYF; DNA: TGTGCCAGCAGAACTCTCGGGGGGGCGGAGACCCAGTACTTC
J: TRBJ2-3; V: TRBV10-1; D: .; size: .; CDR3: CASSEGSESTDTQYF; DNA: TGCGCCAGCAGTGAGGGTAGCGAGAGCACAGATACGCAGTATTTT
J: TRBJ2-1; V: TRBV29-1; D: TRBD1; size: few; CDR3: CSVDDRGTGASNEQFF; DNA: TGCAGCGTTGACGACCGAGGAACAGGGGCCTCCAATGAGCAGTTCTTC
J: TRBJ2-3; V: TRBV18; D: TRBD1; size: .; CDR3: CASSPSTGRSTDTQYF; DNA: TGTGCCAGCTCACCGTCGACAGGGCGTAGCACAGATACGCAGTATTTT
J: TRBJ1-5; V: TRBV24-1; D: .; size: .; CDR3: CATSERDQPQHF; DNA: TGTGCCACCAGTGAGAGGGATCAGCCCCAGCATTTT
J: TRBJ2-7; V: TRBV6-5; D: .; size: .; CDR3: CASSYNPAGDYEQYF; DNA: TGTGCCAGCAGTTATAACCCCGCAGGGGACTACGAGCAGTACTTC
J: TRBJ2-5; V: TRBV19; D: .; size: .; CDR3: CASSIGLFGETQYF; DNA: TGTGCCAGTAGTATAGGACTTTTTGGAGAGACCCAGTACTTC
J: TRBJ1-6; V: TRBV7-9; D: .; size: .; CDR3: CASSPEGSPLHF; DNA: TGTGCCAGCAGCCCCGAGGGTTCACCCCTCCACTTT
J: TRBJ1-5; V: TRBV10-2; D: TRBD1; size: .; CDR3: CASRGTGDQPQHF; DNA: TGCGCCAGCAGAGGGACAGGGGATCAGCCCCAGCATTTT
J: TRBJ2-3; V: TRBV5-1; D: .; size: .; CDR3: CASSLKLSDSTDTQYF; DNA: TGCGCCAGCAGCTTAAAGTTGAGTGATAGCACAGATACGCAGTATTTT
J: TRBJ2-3; V: TRBV19; D: .; size: .; CDR3: CASSSEAAGSLDTQYF; DNA: TGTGCCAGTAGTAGCGAAGCGGCGGGATCGTTAGATACGCAGTATTTT
J: TRBJ1-4; V: TRBV10-3; D: TRBD1; size: .; CDR3: CAMSRGANEKLFF; DNA: TGTGCCATGAGCAGGGGGGCTAATGAAAAACTGTTTTTT
J: TRBJ1-2; V: TRBV5-1; D: .; size: once; CDR3: CASRPEDRYYGYTF; DNA: TGCGCCAGCAGACCTGAAGACAGGTACTATGGCTACACCTTC
J: TRBJ1-2; V: TRBV12-3/TRBV12-4; D: TRBD1; size: .; CDR3: CASRNDRGDGYTF; DNA: TGTGCCAGCAGGAATGACAGGGGGGATGGCTACACCTTC
J: TRBJ1-5; V: TRBV13; D: TRBD1; size: .; CDR3: CASSLGQGYQPQHF; DNA: TGTGCCAGCAGCTTGGGACAGGGGTATCAGCCCCAGCATTTT
J: TRBJ1-4; V: TRBV2; D: .; size: few; CDR3: CASKKSTGEKLFF; DNA: TGTGCCAGCAAGAAATCTACGGGTGAAAAACTGTTTTTT
J: TRBJ2-5; V: TRBV9; D: .; size: .; CDR3: CASSVRGGTQETQYF; DNA: TGTGCCAGCAGCGTGAGGGGGGGAACCCAAGAGACCCAGTACTTC
J: TRBJ1-5; V: TRBV2; D: TRBD1; size: .; CDR3: CASRKGETGAGNQPQHF; DNA: TGTGCCAGCAGGAAGGGGGAGACAGGGGCGGGCAATCAGCCCCAGCATTTT
J: TRBJ2-7; V: TRBV7-2; D: .; size: few; CDR3: CASGHSYEQYF; DNA: TGTGCCAGCGGCCATTCCTACGAGCAGTACTTC
J: TRBJ2-5; V: TRBV6-5; D: TRBD2; size: once; CDR3: CASSPGLGGETQYF; DNA: TGTGCCAGCAGTCCGGGACTAGGTGGCGAGACCCAGTACTTC
J: TRBJ2-2; V: TRBV7-9; D: TRBD2; size: .; CDR3: CASSLLSGRTGELFF; DNA: TGTGCCAGCAGCTTACTCAGCGGGAGGACCGGGGAGCTGTTTTTT
J: TRBJ2-7; V: TRBV27; D: TRBD2; size: once; CDR3: CASGVGSGGFYEQYF; DNA: TGTGCCAGCGGGGTTGGGAGCGGGGGGTTCTACGAGCAGTACTTC
J: TRBJ1-6; V: TRBV7-8; D: .; size: once; CDR3: CASSLSDSSYNSPLHF; DNA: TGTGCCAGCAGCTTGTCGGACAGCTCCTATAATTCACCCCTCCACTTT
J: TRBJ1-1; V: TRBV6-5; D: TRBD1; size: .; CDR3: CASSYLGQGGTEAFF; DNA: TGTGCCAGCAGTTATCTGGGACAGGGAGGCACTGAAGCTTTCTTT
J: TRBJ1-4; V: TRBV12-3/TRBV12-4; D: .; size: once; CDR3: CASNGQGNEKLFF; DNA: TGTGCCAGCAACGGCCAGGGTAATGAAAAACTGTTTTTT
J: TRBJ2-7; V: TRBV15; D: .; size: .; CDR3: CATSRDPGQPYEQYF; DNA: TGTGCCACCAGCAGAGATCCGGGACAACCCTACGAGCAGTACTTC
J: TRBJ2-1; V: TRBV3-1/TRBV3-2; D: TRBD2; size: .; CDR3: CASSQVGLAGRGYNEQFF; DNA: TGTGCCAGCAGCCAAGTCGGACTAGCGGGAAGGGGCTACAATGAGCAGTTCTTC
J: TRBJ2-3; V: TRBV5-1; D: TRBD2; size: .; CDR3: CASSLTSVASTDTQYF; DNA: TGCGCCAGCAGCCTGACTAGCGTAGCTAGCACAGATACGCAGTATTTT
J: TRBJ2-1; V: TRBV12-3/TRBV12-4; D: .; size: .; CDR3: CASSLAEGNPGFF; DNA: TGTGCCAGCAGTTTAGCGGAGGGGAACCCGGGGTTCTTC
J: TRBJ1-5; V: TRBV6-5; D: .; size: .; CDR3: CASARNQPQHF; DNA: TGTGCCAGCGCGCGGAATCAGCCCCAGCATTTT
J: TRBJ2-1; V: TRBV29-1; D: TRBD2; size: .; CDR3: CSVEEELGGFSYNEQFF; DNA: TGCAGCGTTGAAGAAGAGTTGGGGGGGTTCTCCTACAATGAGCAGTTCTTC
J: TRBJ1-3; V: TRBV5-1; D: TRBD1; size: .; CDR3: CASSSTPGTGNGNTIYF; DNA: TGCGCCAGCAGCTCAACACCCGGGACAGGGAATGGGAACACCATATATTTT
J: TRBJ2-3; V: TRBV5-4; D: .; size: .; CDR3: CASSLKSMGTSTDTQYF; DNA: TGTGCCAGCAGCTTGAAGTCTATGGGGACAAGCACAGATACGCAGTATTTT